Listed here are 12 T cell receptor beta chains from one sample, sequenced in a study of blood T cell repertoires in COVID-19 (dated by TCRdb to 2020 to 2022). The receptor library was made with the immunoSEQ multiplex PCR assay. TCRdb holds this immuneACCESS table with in-frame rearrangements only. Some clones are missing; in checked studies, unresolved V genes explain under half, and the rest has no known cause. Here the sample has about 360,000 clones; around 88% occur a single time. The ten largest account for about 7.6% of the sample. Sample: peripheral blood. The receptors shown here come from a woman aged 55 to 70 with COVID-19, enrolled during active disease.

This chain uses TRBV9 with TRBJ2-7, with D perhaps matching TRBD1 (5 bases). CDR1 is SGDLS, CDR2 YYNGEE, per germline. The V end lost 0 bases, the J end lost 7 bases, and 14 bases lay between the germline ends. This CDR3 comprises 14 residues. CDR3 sequence reads: CASSVGSREGEQYF. The DNA for the CDR3 is TGTGCCAGCAGCGTAGGTAGCAGGGAAGGGGAGCAGTACTTC.

V is TRBV28 and J is TRBJ1-1; TRBD1 aligns across 7 bases. Germline values: CDR1 MDHEN, CDR2 SYDVKM. This CDR3 region has 14 residues. The ends lost 3 bases at V and 1 base at J; junction bases unmatched: 2. This CDR3 reads CASSLGQRNTEAFF. The CDR3 coding sequence is TGTGCCAGCAGTTTGGGACAGAGGAACACTGAAGCTTTCTTT.

The chain links TRBV30 to TRBJ1-4; D is unresolved. V was clipped by 3 bases and J by 8 bases, with 13 bases between them. CDR1 is GTSNPN and CDR2 is SVGIG in the germline V gene (reference sequence). The CDR3 sequence is 13 residues long. The CDR3 DNA is TGTGCCTGGAGCGGGAGGGCTATGGAAAAACTGTTTTTT. It yields the protein CAWSGRAMEKLFF. Filled out from reference TRBV30 and TRBJ1-4, the complete variable domain reads SQTIHQWPATLVQPVGSPLSLECTVEGTSNPNLYWYRQAAGRGLQLLFYSVGIGQISSEVPQNLSASRPQDRQFILSSKKLLLSDSGFYLCAWSGRAMEKLFFGSGTQLSVL.

The chain uses TRBV6-5 and TRBJ2-1; D might be TRBD2 (6 bases). Trimming took off 10 bases at V and 6 bases at J, with 16 bases between the two ends. Germline loops: CDR1 MNHEY, CDR2 SVGAGI. The CDR3 has 13 amino acids. The CDR3 DNA reads as TGTGCCACAAGCGGGCGGGTCGTCAATGAGCAGTTCTTC. The encoded protein is CATSGRVVNEQFF.

The chain is built from TRBV6-1 and TRBJ1-2, with TRBD1 matching over 7 bases. With 1 base clipped from V and 4 bases from J, the junction kept 6 bases outside the gene matches. The CDR3 covers 15 residues. Looked up from germline, CDR1 is MNHNS and CDR2 is SASEGT. In DNA form, the CDR3 reads TGTGCCAGCAGTGAAGGAAAAGGGGGCGGCTATGGCTACACCTTC. Protein sequence: CASSEGKGGGYGYTF.

The J gene is TRBJ1-2, the V gene TRBV11-2, with D tentatively TRBD1 (5 bases). Trimming stripped 5 bases from V and 5 bases from J, with 15 bases between. This CDR3 spans 14 amino acids. Per germline, CDR1 SGHAT and CDR2 FQNNGV. This chain's CDR3 is CASSGVAGRYGYTF. The CDR3 DNA sequence: TGTGCCAGCAGCGGGGTAGCGGGGCGTTATGGCTACACCTTC. Filled out from reference TRBV11-2 and TRBJ1-2, the complete variable domain reads EAGVAQSPRYKIIEKRQSVAFWCNPISGHATLYWYQQILGQGPKLLIQFQNNGVVDDSQLPKDRFSAERLKGVDSTLKIQPAKLEDSAVYLCASSGVAGRYGYTFGSGTRLTVV.

The chain is built from TRBV10-3 and TRBJ2-7; 7 bases map to TRBD2. The CDR3 runs 15 residues. V trimming: 0 bases; J trimming: 6 bases; junction bases outside the gene matches: 8. CDR1 and CDR2 (germline): ENHRY, SYGVKD. The CDR3 coding sequence is TGTGCCATCAGTGAGTCGACTCGGGGGGAGGGCGAGCAGTACTTC. The encoded protein is CAISESTRGEGEQYF.

The J gene is TRBJ2-1, the V gene TRBV7-9, with TRBD2 as a possible D gene (5 bases). The CDR3 has 16 residues. Germline CDR1 and CDR2: SEHNR and FQNEAQ (reference sequence). V was trimmed by 7 bases and J by 0 bases, leaving 16 bases between them. DNA of the CDR3: TGTGCCAGCACCTCAGCCGACGGGGTCTCCTACAATGAGCAGTTCTTC. Protein sequence: CASTSADGVSYNEQFF.

This chain uses TRBV9 with TRBJ2-3; the D gene is possibly TRBD2 (6 bases). Germline V gene lookup returns CDR1 SGDLS and CDR2 YYNGEE. The CDR3 is 14 amino acids. Trimming left V 0 bases short and J 2 bases short, with 7 bases between. This CDR3 reads CASSVAGDTDTQYF. CDR3 in DNA: TGTGCCAGCAGCGTAGCGGGGGACACAGATACGCAGTATTTT.

CDR3 in amino acids: CASTAEGNTEAFF. In DNA form, the CDR3 reads TGTGCCAGCACGGCGGAGGGGAACACTGAAGCTTTCTTT. The chain recombines TRBV2 with TRBJ1-1, with D hard to call. There are 13 residues in the CDR3. With 7 bases removed from V and 1 base from J, the gap between germline ends came to 10 bases. Germline V CDR1 and CDR2: SNHLY, FYNNEI.

This clone was observed a few times. CDR3 DNA: TGTGCTAGTGGTTTGACATGGACAGGGCCTACGGTCGACCAGTACTTC. Translated: CASGLTWTGPTVDQYF. The chain has TRBV12-5 and TRBJ2-5; 8 bases match TRBD1. J was trimmed by 10 bases and V by 2 bases; bases with no gene match: 15. The CDR3 extends over 16 amino acids. The V gene's germline CDR1 is LGHNT and CDR2 FRNRAP. The variable domain in full, with the rest retrieved from reference TRBV12-5 and TRBJ2-5, is DARVTQTPRHKVTEMGQEVTMRCQPILGHNTVFWYRQTMMQGLELLAYFRNRAPLDDSGMPKDRFSAEMPDATLATLKIQPSEPRDSAVYFCASGLTWTGPTVDQYFGPGTRLLVL.

The chain couples TRBV6-2 or TRBV6-3 to TRBJ2-4; TRBD2 agrees at 8 bases. J gave up 8 bases and V 0 bases, and 15 bases lay outside the gene matches. The germline CDR1 and CDR2 sequences are MNHEY and SVGEGT. This CDR3 spans 18 amino acids. The CDR3 region is CASSYSMQGLERADIQYF. In DNA form, the CDR3 reads TGTGCCAGCAGTTACTCTATGCAGGGACTAGAGAGGGCAGACATTCAGTACTTC.